This TCR beta chain was found in a study of T cell repertoires in cytomegalovirus infection. Study-level information: Public TCR beta signatures indicated both CMV infection and matching HLA type. Study conclusions and caveats: People with CMV and the relevant HLA were identified by cumulative public TCR beta family frequency.

The ends lost 3 bases at V and 7 bases at J; junction bases unmatched: 7. The CDR3 is 15 amino acids. Germline V gene sequence: CDR1 LNHDA, CDR2 SQIVND (reference sequence). With regard to this clonotype: The antigen is not known.

TCRdb analysed the reads with MiXCR anew, one entry per CDR3 protein. The table includes about 830,000 distinct CDR3 sequences, roughly 33% detected once. This sample comprised cultured CD8+ T cells from PBMCs, obtained from culture after CMV antigen stimulation. The rearrangement joins TRBV19 to TRBJ2-1; 9 nucleotides align to TRBD1. This TCR was sampled from a human donor in good health (CMV status not recorded). Some clones in this sample may be carry-over from other donors' samples. This chain's CDR3 is CASSIPRDRDNEQFF. CDR3 bases: TGTGCCAGTAGTATCCCCCGGGACAGGGATAATGAGCAGTTCTTC.